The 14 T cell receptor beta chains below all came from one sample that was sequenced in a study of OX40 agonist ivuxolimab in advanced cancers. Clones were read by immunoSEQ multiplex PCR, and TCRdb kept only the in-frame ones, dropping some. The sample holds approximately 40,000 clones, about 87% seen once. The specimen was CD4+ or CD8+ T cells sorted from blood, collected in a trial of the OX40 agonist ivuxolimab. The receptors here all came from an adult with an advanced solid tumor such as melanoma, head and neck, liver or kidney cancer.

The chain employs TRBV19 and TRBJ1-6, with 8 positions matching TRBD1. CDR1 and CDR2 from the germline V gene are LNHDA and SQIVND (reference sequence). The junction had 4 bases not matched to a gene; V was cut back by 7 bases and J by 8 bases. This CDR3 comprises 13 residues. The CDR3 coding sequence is TGTGCCAGTATGGGGACAGGTGATTCACCCCTCCACTTT. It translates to CASMGTGDSPLHF.

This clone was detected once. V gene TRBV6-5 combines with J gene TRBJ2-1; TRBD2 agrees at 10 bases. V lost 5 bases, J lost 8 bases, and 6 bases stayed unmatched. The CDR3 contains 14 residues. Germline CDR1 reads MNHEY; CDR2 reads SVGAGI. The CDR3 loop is CASSITSGTYEQFF. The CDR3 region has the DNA TGTGCCAGCAGTATCACTAGCGGGACCTATGAGCAGTTCTTC.

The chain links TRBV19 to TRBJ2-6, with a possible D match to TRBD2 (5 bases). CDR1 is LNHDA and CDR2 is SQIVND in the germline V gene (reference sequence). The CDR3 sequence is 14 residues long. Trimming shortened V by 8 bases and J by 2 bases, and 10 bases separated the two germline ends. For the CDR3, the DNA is TGTGCCAGTCAACTAGGGCCTGGGGCCAACGTCCTGACTTTC. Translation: CASQLGPGANVLTF.

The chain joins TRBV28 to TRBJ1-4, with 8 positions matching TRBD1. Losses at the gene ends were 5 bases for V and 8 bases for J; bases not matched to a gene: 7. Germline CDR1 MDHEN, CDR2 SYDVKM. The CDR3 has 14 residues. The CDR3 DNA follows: TGTGCCAGCAGTCCGGGGACAGGATACGAAAAACTGTTTTTT. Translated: CASSPGTGYEKLFF. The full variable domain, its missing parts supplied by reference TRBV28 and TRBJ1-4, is DVKVTQSSRYLVKRTGEKVFLECVQDMDHENMFWYRQDPGLGLRLIYFSYDVKMKEKGDIPEGYSVSREKKERFSLILESASTNQTSMYLCASSPGTGYEKLFFGSGTQLSVL.

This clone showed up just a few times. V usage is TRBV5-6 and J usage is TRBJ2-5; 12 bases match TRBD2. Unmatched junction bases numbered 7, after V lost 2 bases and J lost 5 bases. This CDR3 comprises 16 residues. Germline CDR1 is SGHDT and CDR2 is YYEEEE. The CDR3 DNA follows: TGTGCCAGCAGCTTCTCTAGCGGGAGGGTAGAGGAGACCCAGTACTTC. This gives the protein CASSFSSGRVEETQYF. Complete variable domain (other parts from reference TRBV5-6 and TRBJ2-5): DAGVTQSPTHLIKTRGQQVTLRCSPKSGHDTVSWYQQALGQGPQFIFQYYEEEERQRGNFPDRFSGHQFPNYSSELNVNALLLGDSALYLCASSFSSGRVEETQYFGPGTRLLVL.

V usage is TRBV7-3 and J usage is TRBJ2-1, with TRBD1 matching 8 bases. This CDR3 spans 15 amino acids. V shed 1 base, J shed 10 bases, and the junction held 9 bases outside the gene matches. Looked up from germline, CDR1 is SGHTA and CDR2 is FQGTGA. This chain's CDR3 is CASSLIFRDRGEQFF. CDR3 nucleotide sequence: TGTGCCAGCAGCTTAATCTTTCGTGACAGGGGAGAGCAGTTCTTC.

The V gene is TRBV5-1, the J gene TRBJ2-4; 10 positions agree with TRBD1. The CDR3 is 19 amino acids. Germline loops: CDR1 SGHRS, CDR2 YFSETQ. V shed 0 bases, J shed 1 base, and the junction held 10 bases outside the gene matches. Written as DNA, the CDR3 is TGCGCCAGCAGCTTGGCCAGGGGACAGGGGAAGTCTGCCAAAAACATTCAGTACTTC. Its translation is CASSLARGQGKSAKNIQYF.

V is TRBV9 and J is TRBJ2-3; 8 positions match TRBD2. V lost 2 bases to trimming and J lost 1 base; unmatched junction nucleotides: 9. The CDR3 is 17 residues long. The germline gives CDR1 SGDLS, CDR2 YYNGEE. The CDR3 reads CASSVSPGGLGTDTQYF. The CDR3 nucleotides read TGTGCCAGCAGCGTCTCTCCGGGAGGGCTAGGCACAGATACGCAGTATTTT.

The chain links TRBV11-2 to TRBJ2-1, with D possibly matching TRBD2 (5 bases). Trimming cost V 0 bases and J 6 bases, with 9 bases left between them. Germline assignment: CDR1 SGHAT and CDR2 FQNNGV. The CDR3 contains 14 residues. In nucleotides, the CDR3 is TGTGCCAGCAGCTTAGATCTAGCTAGCAATGAGCAGTTCTTC. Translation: CASSLDLASNEQFF.

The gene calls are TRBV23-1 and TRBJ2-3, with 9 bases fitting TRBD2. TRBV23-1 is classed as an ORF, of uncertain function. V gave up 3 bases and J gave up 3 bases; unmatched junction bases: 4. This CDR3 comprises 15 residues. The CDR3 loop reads CASSHSAGGTDTQYF. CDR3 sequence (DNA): TGCGCCAGCAGTCATAGCGCGGGAGGGACAGATACGCAGTATTTT.

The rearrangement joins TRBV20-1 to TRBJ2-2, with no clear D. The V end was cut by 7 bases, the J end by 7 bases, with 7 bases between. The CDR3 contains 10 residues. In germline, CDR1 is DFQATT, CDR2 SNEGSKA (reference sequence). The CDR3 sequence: CSVSDGELFF. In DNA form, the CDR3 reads TGCAGTGTAAGCGACGGGGAGCTGTTTTTT.

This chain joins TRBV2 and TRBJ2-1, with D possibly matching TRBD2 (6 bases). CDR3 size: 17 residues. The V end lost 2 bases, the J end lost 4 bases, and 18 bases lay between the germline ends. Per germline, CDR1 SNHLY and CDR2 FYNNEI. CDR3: CASSELGGRGSYNEQFF. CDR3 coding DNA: TGTGCCAGCAGTGAACTCGGGGGACGGGGGAGTTACAATGAGCAGTTCTTC.

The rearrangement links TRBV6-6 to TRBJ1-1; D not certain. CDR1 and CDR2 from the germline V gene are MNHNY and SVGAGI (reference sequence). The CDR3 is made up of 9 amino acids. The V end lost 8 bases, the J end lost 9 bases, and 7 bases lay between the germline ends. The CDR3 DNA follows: TGTGCCAGCGGTATTAAAGCTTTCTTT. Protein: CASGIKAFF.

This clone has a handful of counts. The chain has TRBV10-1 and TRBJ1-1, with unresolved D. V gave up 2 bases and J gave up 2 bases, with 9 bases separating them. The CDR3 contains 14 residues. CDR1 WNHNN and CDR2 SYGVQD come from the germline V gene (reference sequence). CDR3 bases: TGCGCCAGCAGTGAGAACTCCCTCAACACTGAAGCTTTCTTT. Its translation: CASSENSLNTEAFF.